A single sample gave rise to the 23 T cell receptor beta chains below, sequenced in a study of OX40 agonist ivuxolimab in advanced cancers. Assay used: immunoSEQ multiplex PCR; TCRdb lists only in-frame clones, some missing. The sample lists around 80,000 clones, approximately 78% occurring once. Sequenced here: CD4+ or CD8+ T cells sorted from blood, sampled in a trial of the OX40 agonist ivuxolimab. These receptors were taken from an adult with an advanced solid tumor such as melanoma, head and neck, liver or kidney cancer.

V is TRBV7-2 and J is TRBJ1-2; D gene uncertain. Germline V gene sequence: CDR1 SGHTA, CDR2 FQGNSA. The V end lost 5 bases, the J end lost 6 bases, and 13 bases lay between the germline ends. CDR3 size: 13 residues. The CDR3 coding sequence is TGTGCCAGCAGCCCGGGAATTTCTCATGGCTACACCTTC. It specifies CASSPGISHGYTF.

This sequence joins TRBV5-1 and TRBJ2-6; 9 bases align to TRBD1. Germline V gene lookup returns CDR1 SGHRS and CDR2 YFSETQ. The ends lost 4 bases at V and 4 bases at J; junction bases unmatched: 9. This CDR3 has 17 amino acids. CDR3 in DNA: TGCGCCAGCAGCCCACCGGGACAGGGTTCCGGGGCCAACGTCCTGACTTTC. Its protein is CASSPPGQGSGANVLTF.

This chain connects TRBV7-8 to TRBJ1-6, with D perhaps TRBD1 (5 bases). The ends were cut back, 5 bases at V and 7 bases at J, with 9 bases in the middle. CDR1 is SGHVS and CDR2 is FQNEAQ in the germline V gene. The CDR3 spans 13 residues. The DNA of the CDR3 is TGTGCCAGCAGCAACGGGGGGAATTCACCCCTCCACTTT. This sequence encodes CASSNGGNSPLHF.

CDR3 amino acids: CASSYSTRTYEQYF. For the CDR3, the DNA is TGTGCCAGCAGTTATTCGACAAGAACCTACGAGCAGTACTTC. The chain is built from TRBV6-6 and TRBJ2-7; no definite D call. The CDR3 loop spans 14 amino acids. CDR1 MNHNY and CDR2 SVGAGI come from the germline V gene (reference sequence). Trimming stripped 3 bases from V and 2 bases from J, with 11 bases between.

This clone has just one count. The chain combines TRBV6-5 with TRBJ1-1; weak D call: TRBD1 (6 bases). Germline V gene lookup returns CDR1 MNHEY and CDR2 SVGAGI. The CDR3 contains 14 residues. V gave up 5 bases and J gave up 7 bases, with 17 bases separating them. The CDR3 DNA follows: TGTGCCAGCAGTACCCTCGCGGGGGCCCTTGAAGCTTTCTTT. This translates into CASSTLAGALEAFF.

This sequence joins TRBV5-1 and TRBJ2-5, with D maybe TRBD1 (5 bases). Germline V CDR1 and CDR2: SGHRS, YFSETQ. Trimming pared 5 bases from V and 3 bases from J, leaving 11 bases between. The CDR3 sequence is 13 residues long. CDR3 residues: CASSLQEKETQYF. Written as DNA, the CDR3 is TGCGCCAGCAGTCTACAGGAGAAAGAGACCCAGTACTTC. Full variable domain (rest looked up from reference TRBV5-1 and TRBJ2-5): KAGVTQTPRYLIKTRGQQVTLSCSPISGHRSVSWYQQTPGQGLQFLFEYFSETQRNKGNFPGRFSGRQFSNSRSEMNVSTLELGDSALYLCASSLQEKETQYFGPGTRLLVL.

CDR3 protein: CASSVGGQFNEQYF. Written as DNA, the CDR3 is TGTGCCAGCAGCGTAGGGGGGCAGTTCAACGAGCAGTACTTC. This chain joins TRBV9 and TRBJ2-7, with a tentative D call TRBD1 (6 bases). From germline, CDR1 is SGDLS and CDR2 YYNGEE. V lost 0 bases to trimming and J lost 5 bases, with 12 bases between them. CDR3 size: 14 residues.

The V gene is TRBV2, the J gene TRBJ2-7; 7 bases map to TRBD2. The CDR3 extends over 14 amino acids. Germline V gives CDR1 SNHLY, CDR2 FYNNEI. The J segment lost 3 bases and the V segment lost 4 bases, leaving 6 bases of the junction unmatched. CDR3 amino acids: CASSGPGGGYEQYF. CDR3 DNA sequence: TGTGCCAGCAGTGGGCCCGGCGGGGGCTACGAGCAGTACTTC.

The chain employs TRBV7-2 and TRBJ2-6, with 11 bases matching TRBD1. The V segment lost 5 bases and the J segment 0 bases; nucleotides outside the gene matches: 9. This CDR3 spans 19 amino acids. The germline V gene has CDR1 SGHTA and CDR2 FQGNSA. As DNA, the CDR3 is TGTGCCAGCAGCGCTGGACAGGGGGCGGCCTTCTCTGGGGCCAACGTCCTGACTTTC. It codes for CASSAGQGAAFSGANVLTF.

At least ten counts were recorded for this clone. The genes are TRBV7-6 and TRBJ1-5, with 7 bases fitting TRBD1. Germline values: CDR1 SGHVS, CDR2 FNYEAQ. V was clipped by 5 bases and J by 3 bases; unmatched bases: 7. The CDR3 totals 15 residues. The CDR3 loop reads CASSQQTGLNQPQHF. The CDR3 nucleotides are TGTGCCAGCAGCCAACAGACAGGGCTCAATCAGCCCCAGCATTTT.

J is TRBJ1-1 and V is TRBV5-1; D unresolved. The CDR3 length is 14 residues. Germline V gene sequence: CDR1 SGHRS, CDR2 YFSETQ. Trimming took 0 bases from V and 1 from J, leaving 7 bases between them. The DNA of the CDR3 is TGCGCCAGCAGCTTGGATACGGGGAACACTGAAGCTTTCTTT. Its protein product is CASSLDTGNTEAFF.

This clone was recorded a few times. This chain links TRBV2 with TRBJ2-2; D unclear. The V end was cut by 4 bases, the J end by 3 bases, with 9 bases between. The CDR3 is 14 amino acids. CDR1 and CDR2 (germline): SNHLY, FYNNEI. CDR3 nucleotide sequence: TGTGCCAGCAGTGCTGACACCCACACCGGGGAGCTGTTTTTT. This codes for CASSADTHTGELFF.

This clone has more than one count but fewer than ten. The chain couples TRBV5-1 to TRBJ1-2, with D uncertain. CDR1 is SGHRS and CDR2 is YFSETQ in the germline V gene. The CDR3 has 13 amino acids. Trimming left V 0 bases short and J 7 bases short, with 10 bases between. The chain's CDR3 is CASSLERTGGYTF. CDR3 DNA: TGCGCCAGCAGCTTGGAGAGGACGGGTGGCTACACCTTC.

This chain connects TRBV6-5 to TRBJ2-7; TRBD1 aligns across 10 bases. The CDR3 length is 15 residues. The trim removed 5 bases at V and 1 base at J, leaving 5 bases unmatched. Germline assignment: CDR1 MNHEY and CDR2 SVGAGI. CDR3 in DNA: TGTGCCAGCAGTACCCGGGACAGGGGTTCCTACGAGCAGTACTTC. It encodes CASSTRDRGSYEQYF.

The rearrangement links TRBV18 to TRBJ2-7; D assignment may be TRBD1 or TRBD2 (5 bases each). V was shortened by 9 bases and J by 3 bases, with 15 bases between the two germline ends. Germline V lookup: CDR1 KGHSH, CDR2 LQKENI. The CDR3 runs to 13 residues. In DNA form, the CDR3 reads TGTGCCAGAGTAGCGAGGGGCAGCTACGAGCAGTACTTC. Translating it yields CARVARGSYEQYF.

This clone was found a few times. The rearrangement links TRBV11-2 to TRBJ2-1; D unclear. Germline lookup yields CDR1 SGHAT and CDR2 FQNNGV. V was shortened by 5 bases and J by 1 base, with 9 bases between the two germline ends. The CDR3 is 14 residues long. CDR3 loop: CASSERVSYNEQFF. DNA for the CDR3: TGTGCCAGCAGCGAACGGGTTTCCTACAATGAGCAGTTCTTC.

V is TRBV25-1 and J is TRBJ2-5; D unresolved. The CDR3 covers 13 residues. Between the trimmed V and J ends, which lost 5 bases and 5 bases, there was a span of 12 bases. CDR1 and CDR2 from the germline V gene are MGHDK and SYGVNS. The CDR3 DNA is TGTGCCAGCAGTAGGCCGTCTTGGGAGACCCAGTACTTC. Its protein product is CASSRPSWETQYF.

The gene calls are TRBV28 and TRBJ2-1, with D possibly being TRBD1 (6 bases). The ends were cut back, 6 bases at V and 8 bases at J, with 20 bases in the middle. CDR3 length: 15 residues. Germline-derived CDR1 and CDR2 are MDHEN and SYDVKM. The CDR3 DNA reads TGTGCCAGCAGCCGCATGGGGACACCCTCGTATGAGCAGTTCTTC. Residues: CASSRMGTPSYEQFF.

The chain recombines TRBV6-1 with TRBJ1-1; 8 bases fit TRBD1. The CDR3 has 13 amino acids. Unmatched junction bases numbered 3, after V lost 6 bases and J lost 3 bases. CDR1 and CDR2 (germline): MNHNS, SASEGT. CDR3 region: CASSRDRHTEAFF. Written as DNA, the CDR3 is TGTGCCAGCAGCAGGGACAGGCACACTGAAGCTTTCTTT.

The chain links TRBV11-2 to TRBJ1-4, with D hard to call. The germline CDR1 and CDR2 sequences are SGHAT and FQNNGV. The CDR3 has 15 amino acids. V was trimmed by 1 base and J by 7 bases, leaving 13 bases between them. The CDR3, as DNA: TGTGCCAGCAGCTTAGTACCCCTCGGAGTTGAAAAACTGTTTTTT. This encodes CASSLVPLGVEKLFF.

The chain carries TRBV6-5 and TRBJ2-2; 9 bases agree with TRBD1. Germline V gene data show CDR1 as MNHEY and CDR2 as SVGAGI. V lost 5 bases, J lost 6 bases, and 7 bases stayed unmatched. The CDR3 spans 15 residues. The CDR3 protein is CASSPGQGWSGELFF. CDR3 DNA sequence: TGTGCCAGCAGTCCGGGACAGGGCTGGTCCGGGGAGCTGTTTTTT.

This clone was recorded once. CDR3 nucleotide sequence: TGTGCCAGCAGTTTAAGACAGCTTTATGGCTACACCTTC. Amino acid sequence: CASSLRQLYGYTF. J is TRBJ1-2 and V is TRBV28; D may be TRBD1 (5 bases). The CDR3 has 13 residues. CDR1 MDHEN and CDR2 SYDVKM come from the germline V gene. Trimming cost V 2 bases and J 5 bases, with 9 bases left between them.

Concerning this clone: The germline gene is not matched at one end of the junction; a read error may be the cause. The chain couples TRBV5-6 to TRBJ2-3; tentative D call: TRBD1 (5 bases). The CDR3 covers 12 residues. Germline CDR1 reads SGHDT; CDR2 reads YYEEEE. CDR3: CASSLAARVFVF. As DNA, the CDR3 is TGTGCCAGCAGCTTGGCCGCCAGGGTGTTCGTCTTT.